A selection of T cell receptor beta chains follows, all from one sample in a study of somatic mutations in cytotoxic T cells in rheumatoid arthritis. Sequenced by immunoSEQ multiplex PCR; TCRdb stores in-frame clones only, minus some. The table records approximately 2,600 clones, 82% of them present only once. The sample taken for sequencing was CD8+ T cells sorted from blood. Source of these receptors: a man aged 60 to 75 with rheumatoid arthritis. CDR3s include the opening cysteine and the closing phenylalanine or tryptophan. D genes are given only for firm matches. Size values are once, few and many counts, or a class for expanded clones, and some rows have none.

length	D	V	J	size	DNA	CDR3
14	TRBD1	TRBV5-6	TRBJ1-6	.	TGTGCCAGCAGCCCGACAGGGGAAAACTCACCCCTCCACTTT	CASSPTGENSPLHF
16	TRBD1	TRBV4-1	TRBJ1-6	once	TGCGCCAGCAGCCAAGATAGGGGACAGAGTAATTCACCCCTCCACTTT	CASSQDRGQSNSPLHF
13	.	TRBV9	TRBJ2-1	.	TGTGCCAGCAGCGTAGTCGAACAGGGTGAGCAGTTCTTC	CASSVVEQGEQFF
17	.	TRBV4-3	TRBJ1-5	.	TGCGCCAGCAGCCAAGATGGGGGGGACGGCGACAATCAGCCCCAGCATTTT	CASSQDGGDGDNQPQHF
16	TRBD2	TRBV7-2	TRBJ2-7	.	TGTGCCAGCAGTCCAAGTACTAGCGGGGCATCCTACGAGCAGTACTTC	CASSPSTSGASYEQYF
20	TRBD2	TRBV14	TRBJ2-3	.	TGTGCCAGCAGCCAGGAGATCTGGAAGGGACTAGCGGAAAGCACAGATACGCAGTATTTT	CASSQEIWKGLAESTDTQYF
16	TRBD1	TRBV19	TRBJ1-1	.	TGTGCCAGTAGTAGCTACAGGGGGGGAATGAACACTGAAGCTTTCTTT	CASSSYRGGMNTEAFF
14	.	TRBV6-5	TRBJ1-6	.	TGTGCCAGCAGACCCGGGAGCTATAATTCCCCCCTCCACTTT	CASRPGSYNSPLHF
15	.	TRBV7-9	TRBJ1-5	.	TGTGCCAGCAGCTCCGGGGTGGGAAGGGATCAGCCCCAGCATTTT	CASSSGVGRDQPQHF
16	.	TRBV19	TRBJ2-1	once	TGTGCCAGTAGTATAGCGGCGGCTTCGGCCTACAATGAGCAGTTCTTC	CASSIAAASAYNEQFF
15	TRBD2	TRBV7-2	TRBJ2-3	.	TGTGCCAGCAGCCCGAGCGGGGGAGGTGGGGATACGCAGTATTTT	CASSPSGGGGDTQYF
14	TRBD1	TRBV6-5	TRBJ2-1	.	TGTGCCATCTCCGGGACAGGGACCTACAATGAGCAGTTCTTC	CAISGTGTYNEQFF
16	TRBD2	TRBV7-3	TRBJ2-5	.	TGTGCCAGCAGCCCAGGGACTAGCGGGAGGGCGGAGACCCAGTACTTC	CASSPGTSGRAETQYF
16	TRBD1	TRBV6-5	TRBJ1-6	.	TGTGCCAGCAGTTACAGACAGGGGACGTATAATTCCCCCCTCCACTTT	CASSYRQGTYNSPLHF
13	.	TRBV5-5	TRBJ2-1	.	TGTGCCAGCAGCTTTAGGGGGACATCTGAGCAGTTCTTC	CASSFRGTSEQFF
12	.	TRBV5-8	TRBJ1-2	.	TGTGCCAGCAGTTACGGGTTGCGCGGCTACACCTTC	CASSYGLRGYTF
13	.	TRBV28	TRBJ1-6	.	TGTGCCAGCAAGCCTCGCCCGGGTTCACCCCTCCACTTT	CASKPRPGSPLHF
13	.	TRBV11-1	TRBJ1-1	.	TGTGCCAGCAGCATGACAGAGAACACTGAAGCTTTCTTT	CASSMTENTEAFF
12	.	TRBV12-2	TRBJ2-7	.	TGTGCAAGTCGCTTAGGGCCCTACGAGCAGTACTTC	CASRLGPYEQYF
17	TRBD1	TRBV29-1	TRBJ1-5	.	TGCAGCGTTGATACAAACAGGGGAGTACATAGCAATCAGCCCCAGCATTTT	CSVDTNRGVHSNQPQHF
15	.	TRBV29-1	TRBJ2-3	once	TGCAGCGTTGACCCGACTGAAATTAGCACAGATACGCAGTATTTT	CSVDPTEISTDTQYF
16	.	TRBV28	TRBJ1-1	.	TGTGCCAGCAGTTTGTGGGGGGACTACCTGAACACTGAAGCTTTCTTT	CASSLWGDYLNTEAFF
14	TRBD1	TRBV9	TRBJ2-1	.	TGTGCCAGCAGCGGGACAGGGTTCAACAATGAGCAGTTCTTC	CASSGTGFNNEQFF
15	.	TRBV5-5	TRBJ2-2	.	TGTGCCAGCAGCCCCAGGGGGGAAAACACCGGGGAGCTGTTTTTT	CASSPRGENTGELFF
13	.	TRBV9	TRBJ2-7	few	TGTGCCAGCAGCCCCAGTGTTTCCTCCCAGCAGTACTTC	CASSPSVSSQQYF
15	.	TRBV7-6	TRBJ2-5	.	TGTGCCAGCAGCTCCAAGACAGGTCCTCAAGAGACCCAGTACTTC	CASSSKTGPQETQYF